Following are 5 T cell receptor beta chains from one sample sequenced in a study of blood T cell repertoires in COVID-19. Repertoires were generated with immunoSEQ multiplex PCR, while TCRdb's copy carries only in-frame clones and drops some. The sample shows about 160,000 clones, 79% of them seen only once. The sample taken for sequencing was peripheral blood. The receptors shown here come from a woman in her sixties with COVID-19, enrolled during active disease.

Only one count was recorded for this clone. The CDR3 region is CASSEQGQSYEQYV. The CDR3 DNA reads TGTGCCAGCAGTGAACAGGGGCAATCCTACGAGCAGTACGTC. The J gene is TRBJ2-7, the V gene TRBV6-1, with a possible D match to TRBD1 (6 bases). This CDR3 spans 14 amino acids. The germline V gene encodes CDR1 MNHNS and CDR2 SASEGT. V shed 2 bases and J shed 1 base, with 9 bases lying between them.

CDR3 DNA sequence: TGCGCCAGCAGCTTCCGGACAGGCTCTAGCTCTGGGGCCAACGTCCTGACTTTC. Its translation: CASSFRTGSSSGANVLTF. This sequence joins TRBV4-3 and TRBJ2-6; 7 nucleotides match TRBD1. This CDR3 has 18 amino acids. Germline CDR1 is LGHNA and CDR2 is YSLEER. J lost 0 bases, V lost 5 bases, and 10 bases had no gene match.

This clone has only a few counts. The chain has TRBV6-2 or TRBV6-3 and TRBJ1-5, with D possibly matching TRBD1 (5 bases). This CDR3 comprises 15 residues. The germline CDR1 and CDR2 sequences are MNHEY and SVGEGT. The ends were cut back, 5 bases at V and 4 bases at J, with 15 bases in the middle. The CDR3 DNA sequence: TGTGCCAGCAGTCCGCCGGAGAAGGGGAATCAGCCCCAGCATTTT. The encoded protein is CASSPPEKGNQPQHF.

The genes are TRBV15 and TRBJ2-5; maybe TRBD1 (6 bases). From germline, CDR1 is LNHNV and CDR2 YYDKDF (reference sequence). The CDR3 contains 14 residues. V was cut by 0 bases and J by 5 bases, with 10 bases left in between. CDR3 in amino acids: CATSREPGDETQYF. The CDR3 DNA follows: TGTGCCACCAGCAGAGAGCCAGGGGACGAGACCCAGTACTTC.

The chain recombines TRBV11-2 with TRBJ2-3; 11 nucleotides align to TRBD1. The trim removed 3 bases at V and 6 bases at J, leaving 5 bases unmatched. Germline CDR1 reads SGHAT; CDR2 reads FQNNGV. This CDR3 contains 15 residues. Here the CDR3 reads CASSLGDRGRDTQYF. For the CDR3, the DNA is TGTGCCAGCAGCTTGGGGGACAGGGGGAGGGATACGCAGTATTTT.